The 17 T cell receptor beta chains below were found in one sample sequenced in a study of regulatory T cells in long-lasting Graves disease. Stated time point: newly diagnosed GD, antithyroid drugs for less than 3 months. Construction of the TCR library relied on RNA isolated from PBMCs. Relying on iRepertoire HTBI primers and Arm-PCR of CDR3 regions, the team built TCR beta libraries. TCRdb redid the calling of the multiplex PCR reads with MiXCR, one entry per CDR3 protein. The repertoire consists of about 470,000 distinct CDR3 sequences, with around 15% occurring once and the leading ten covering 12%. These sequences were also reported in another study, on T cells in Graves' hyperthyroidism and ophthalmopathy.

The sequences come from peripheral blood mononuclear cells (PBMCs), collected at new diagnosis, from a patient treated with antithyroid drugs. The receptor set was obtained from a man aged 40-55 years with Graves disease.

This clonotype was seen many times. The chain links TRBV29-1 to TRBJ2-3; unclear D gene. The length of the CDR3 is 12 residues. V lost 4 bases, J lost 2 bases, and 7 bases lay in between. Germline values: CDR1 SQVTM, CDR2 ANQGSEA. In DNA, the CDR3 is TGCAGCGTTGGCCAGATCACAGATACGCAGTATTTT. Translation: CSVGQITDTQYF.

This clonotype was recorded many times. This chain uses TRBV28 with TRBJ2-3; no reliable D call. This CDR3 is built from 15 residues. V was shortened by 6 bases and J by 1 base, with 14 bases between the two germline ends. Germline V gives CDR1 MDHEN, CDR2 SYDVKM. The CDR3 sequence: CASSPRWAGTDTQYF. For the CDR3, the DNA is TGTGCCAGCAGCCCCCGATGGGCAGGCACAGATACGCAGTATTTT.

The chain is built from TRBV14 and TRBJ2-5, with TRBD2 matching over 8 bases. V lost 0 bases, J lost 5 bases, and 8 bases stayed unmatched. The CDR3 runs 16 residues. Per the germline V gene, CDR1 is SGHDN and CDR2 is FVKESK. The CDR3 protein is CASSQDLGLALETQYF. For the CDR3, the DNA is TGTGCCAGCAGCCAAGATCTTGGACTAGCTCTTGAGACCCAGTACTTC.

Ten or more counts support this clonotype. The chain is built from TRBV10-1 and TRBJ1-1, with 9 bases matching TRBD1. The germline gives CDR1 WNHNN, CDR2 SYGVQD (reference sequence). V trimming: 0 bases; J trimming: 0 bases; junction bases outside the gene matches: 2. CDR3 length equals 16 residues. The CDR3 protein is CASSESTGGLNTEAFF. The CDR3 DNA reads as TGCGCCAGCAGTGAGTCGACAGGGGGGCTGAACACTGAAGCTTTCTTT.

The CDR3 coding sequence is TGTGCCAGCAGCTTCGAGAGAGGCACAGATACGCAGTATTTT. Translated: CASSFERGTDTQYF. The chain couples TRBV7-6 to TRBJ2-3; D gene ambiguous. The CDR3 has 14 residues. Looked up from germline, CDR1 is SGHVS and CDR2 is FNYEAQ. Trimming took 3 bases from V and 1 from J, leaving 8 bases between them.

The chain is built from TRBV11-2 and TRBJ2-1, with 8 positions matching TRBD2. CDR3 length: 16 amino acids. Germline loops: CDR1 SGHAT, CDR2 FQNNGV. Trimming at V came to 1 base and at J to 5 bases, leaving 7 bases not matched to a gene. CDR3: CASSLVGGTRNNEQFF. The CDR3 DNA reads TGTGCCAGCAGCTTAGTAGGTGGGACTAGGAACAATGAGCAGTTCTTC.

This clonotype was counted only a few times. The genes are TRBV20-1 and TRBJ2-5; 8 bases align to TRBD2. The junction had 13 bases not matched to a gene; V was cut back by 3 bases and J by 4 bases. In germline, CDR1 is DFQATT, CDR2 SNEGSKA (reference sequence). The CDR3 runs to 16 residues. This chain's CDR3 is CSARGTSGGLGETQYF. In nucleotides, the CDR3 is TGCAGTGCTAGGGGGACTAGTGGGGGTCTGGGAGAGACCCAGTACTTC.

The CDR3 DNA reads as TGCGCCAGCAGCCACCTCACGGCGCAGGGTTCCAAAAACATTCAGTACTTC. Protein: CASSHLTAQGSKNIQYF. This chain connects TRBV4-1 to TRBJ2-4; perhaps TRBD1 as D (5 bases). Germline-derived CDR1 and CDR2 are MGHRA and YSYEKL. V was pared by 3 bases and J by 2 bases, with 17 bases between. The CDR3 sequence is 17 residues long.

This clonotype was observed a handful of times. The chain employs TRBV19 and TRBJ2-7; 16 bases agree with TRBD2. J lost 7 bases, V lost 0 bases, and 15 bases had no gene match. The CDR3 consists of 20 residues. CDR1 and CDR2 from the germline V gene are LNHDA and SQIVND (reference sequence). Written as DNA, the CDR3 is TGTGCCAGTAGTATAGACCGCACCGGGACTAGCGGGAGGGCCCGGAGAGAGCAGTACTTC. The encoded protein is CASSIDRTGTSGRARREQYF.

This clonotype was found many times. The chain couples TRBV12-3 or TRBV12-4 to TRBJ2-5, with 10 bases fitting TRBD1. The length of the CDR3 is 16 residues. V trimming: 2 bases; J trimming: 0 bases; junction bases outside the gene matches: 3. The CDR3 DNA sequence: TGTGCCAGCAGTTTACTGACAGGGGGCAACCAAGAGACCCAGTACTTC. It yields the protein CASSLLTGGNQETQYF.

This clonotype has just a few counts. The chain employs TRBV5-1 and TRBJ2-1; D is possibly TRBD1 (5 bases). CDR1 and CDR2 (germline): SGHRS, YFSETQ. V lost 4 bases to trimming and J lost 5 bases, with 16 bases between them. The CDR3 runs 15 residues. The CDR3 DNA sequence: TGCGCCAGCAGCCCTCGGACAAAGAAGGACAATGAGCAGTTCTTC. It codes for CASSPRTKKDNEQFF.

The sample holds many counts of this clonotype. The rearrangement uses TRBV28 and TRBJ2-2, with D possibly being TRBD2 (5 bases). The CDR3 covers 14 residues. V lost 3 bases and J lost 7, with 12 bases in between. Germline loops: CDR1 MDHEN, CDR2 SYDVKM. The DNA for the CDR3 is TGTGCCAGCAGTTTTTCGGGATTTAACGGGGAGCTGTTTTTT. This encodes CASSFSGFNGELFF.

In its sample, this clonotype was seen many times. The rearrangement links TRBV6-2 or TRBV6-3 to TRBJ1-1; 9 nucleotides line up with TRBD1. The germline V gene has CDR1 MNHEY and CDR2 SVGEGT. J lost 5 bases, V lost 3 bases, and 4 bases had no gene match. The CDR3 sequence is 14 residues long. CDR3 sequence: CASSYLGTGTEAFF. DNA of the CDR3: TGTGCCAGCAGTTATCTCGGGACAGGGACTGAAGCTTTCTTT.

This chain connects TRBV10-3 to TRBJ2-6; no clear D gene. Trimming stripped 2 bases from V and 1 base from J, with 3 bases between. This CDR3 comprises 14 residues. Germline-derived CDR1 and CDR2 are ENHRY and SYGVKD. CDR3 in amino acids: CAISEGSGANVLTF. The CDR3 region has the DNA TGTGCCATCAGTGAGGGTTCTGGGGCCAACGTCCTGACTTTC.

This clonotype was picked up many times. The CDR3 reads CAWSFPTGNTEAFF. CDR3 sequence (DNA): TGTGCCTGGAGTTTCCCGACTGGGAACACTGAAGCTTTCTTT. The chain is built from TRBV30 and TRBJ1-1, with D uncertain. The CDR3 has 14 residues. Germline V gives CDR1 GTSNPN, CDR2 SVGIG (reference sequence). The germline V and J ends were trimmed by 2 bases and 1 base, with 11 bases remaining between them.

The chain is built from TRBV28 and TRBJ2-2; tentatively, D is TRBD1 (6 bases). The CDR3 has 16 amino acids. The V gene lost 5 bases and the J gene lost 0 bases, with 13 bases spanning the gap. Germline-derived CDR1 and CDR2 are MDHEN and SYDVKM. The DNA of the CDR3 is TGTGCCAGCAGTACGGACAGTCCACCGAACACCGGGGAGCTGTTTTTT. It encodes CASSTDSPPNTGELFF.

The chain uses TRBV15 and TRBJ2-2; D is possibly TRBD2 (5 bases). Germline V gene lookup returns CDR1 LNHNV and CDR2 YYDKDF (reference sequence). Trimming removed 0 bases from V and 5 bases from J, with 7 bases in between. The length of the CDR3 is 14 residues. The CDR3 DNA reads as TGTGCCACCAGCAGAGATCCGGGGACCGGGGAGCTGTTTTTT. This gives the protein CATSRDPGTGELFF. The full variable domain, with the rest looked up from reference TRBV15 and TRBJ2-2, is DAMVIQNPRYQVTQFGKPVTLSCSQTLNHNVMYWYQQKSSQAPKLLFHYYDKDFNNEADTPDNFQSRRPNTSFCFLDIRSPGLGDTAMYLCATSRDPGTGELFFGEGSRLTVL.